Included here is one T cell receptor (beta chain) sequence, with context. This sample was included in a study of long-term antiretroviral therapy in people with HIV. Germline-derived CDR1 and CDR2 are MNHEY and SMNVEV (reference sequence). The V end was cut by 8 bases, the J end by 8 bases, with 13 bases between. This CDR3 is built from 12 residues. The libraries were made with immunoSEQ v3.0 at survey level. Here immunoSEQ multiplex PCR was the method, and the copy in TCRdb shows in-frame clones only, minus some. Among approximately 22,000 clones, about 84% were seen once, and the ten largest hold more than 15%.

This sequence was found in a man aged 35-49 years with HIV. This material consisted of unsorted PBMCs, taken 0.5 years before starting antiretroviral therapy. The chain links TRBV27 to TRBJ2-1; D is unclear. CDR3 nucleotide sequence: TGTGCCAGCCTCCCCCTAAGCGATGAGCAGTTCTTC. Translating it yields CASLPLSDEQFF.